This T cell receptor (beta chain) was sequenced in a study of T cells after yellow fever vaccination. TCRdb reprocessed the 5' RACE reads with MiXCR, giving one entry per CDR3 protein. Among 150,000 to 200,000 distinct CDR3 sequences listed, 9.5% to 11% were seen once. This clonotype occurred a few times. The CDR3 sequence is 11 residues long. The V end was cut by 3 bases, the J end by 5 bases, with 4 bases between. Germline loops: CDR1 ENHRY, CDR2 SYGVKD. Sequencing used CD8+ T cells sorted from PBMCs, obtained 15 days after the yellow fever booster vaccination. The V gene is TRBV10-3, the J gene TRBJ2-5; D is unresolved. This clonotype originated in a man aged 18 to 29 who received the YFV17D yellow fever vaccine. The CDR3 reads CAISERETQYF. CDR3 sequence (DNA): TGTGCCATCAGTGAACGGGAGACCCAGTACTTC.